These 21 T cell receptor beta chains share one sample of origin, sequenced in a study of T cell responses to AZD1222 COVID-19 vaccine. Method: immunoSEQ multiplex PCR; TCRdb's copy keeps in-frame clones and lacks some. The sample lists approximately 100,000 clones, roughly 92% occurring once. This sample comprised peripheral blood, obtained on day 0 of AZD1222 vaccination. These receptors originate from an adult in good health.

V is TRBV6-6 and J is TRBJ1-3; tentatively, D is TRBD1 (6 bases). Germline V gives CDR1 MNHNY, CDR2 SVGAGI (reference sequence). The V gene lost 6 bases and the J gene lost 2 bases, with 14 bases spanning the gap. The CDR3 runs 15 residues. CDR3 amino acids: CASRGGVNAGNTIYF. The DNA for the CDR3 is TGTGCCAGCAGGGGGGGCGTGAATGCTGGAAACACCATATATTTT.

V and J are TRBV19 and TRBJ2-3, with D tentatively TRBD2 (5 bases). V gave up 8 bases and J gave up 1 base, with 16 bases separating them. CDR1 is LNHDA and CDR2 is SQIVND in the germline V gene (reference sequence). The CDR3 has 15 residues. The CDR3, as DNA: TGTGCCAGTGGTTCGAGCGGCCCAGGCACAGATACGCAGTATTTT. This encodes CASGSSGPGTDTQYF.

The V and J genes are TRBV28 and TRBJ1-2; D gene uncertain. The CDR3 extends over 13 amino acids. V gave up 3 bases and J gave up 5 bases, with 10 bases separating them. CDR1 is MDHEN, CDR2 SYDVKM, per germline. The CDR3 is CASSFGQNYGYTF. DNA for the CDR3: TGTGCCAGCAGTTTCGGTCAGAATTATGGCTACACCTTC.

The CDR3 here is CASNPSGSVSYNEQFF. In nucleotides, the CDR3 is TGTGCCAGCAACCCTAGCGGGAGTGTATCCTACAATGAGCAGTTCTTC. V is TRBV2 and J is TRBJ2-1; 10 bases fit TRBD2. V lost 7 bases and J lost 1; bases outside the gene matches: 7. Germline V gene sequence: CDR1 SNHLY, CDR2 FYNNEI. The CDR3 extends over 16 amino acids.

The CDR3 loop is CASSPFADTQYF. In nucleotides, the CDR3 is TGTGCCAGCAGCCCTTTTGCAGATACGCAGTATTTT. The chain uses TRBV7-6 and TRBJ2-3; no firm D call. Per the germline V gene, CDR1 is SGHVS and CDR2 is FNYEAQ. This CDR3 spans 12 amino acids. Trimming left V 5 bases short and J 4 bases short, with 7 bases between.

The chain has TRBV11-2 and TRBJ2-1, with 7 bases aligning to TRBD2. V dropped 10 bases and J dropped 0; count of bases not matched to a gene: 6. From germline, CDR1 is SGHAT and CDR2 FQNNGV. The CDR3 totals 14 residues. The CDR3 spells CAILIAGSYNEQFF. CDR3 nucleotide sequence: TGTGCCATCCTGATAGCGGGCTCCTACAATGAGCAGTTCTTC.

In the case of this clone: The same CDR3 is also encoded by other DNA sequences in this sample. The chain has TRBV5-1 and TRBJ2-1, with TRBD2 as a possible D gene (6 bases). Germline V gives CDR1 SGHRS, CDR2 YFSETQ. V was trimmed by 0 bases and J by 2 bases, leaving 9 bases between them. The CDR3 has 15 amino acids. CDR3 protein: CASSLELAAYNEQFF. The DNA for the CDR3 is TGCGCCAGCAGCTTGGAACTAGCCGCCTACAATGAGCAGTTCTTC.

This chain joins TRBV6-5 and TRBJ1-2; TRBD1 matches 9 bases. V trimming: 6 bases; J trimming: 7 bases; junction bases outside the gene matches: 6. The germline CDR1 and CDR2 sequences are MNHEY and SVGAGI. This CDR3 is built from 13 residues. The CDR3 region is CASSRTGGFGYTF. The DNA for the CDR3 is TGTGCCAGCAGCCGTACAGGGGGCTTTGGCTACACCTTC.

The genes are TRBV11-3 and TRBJ1-1; the D gene is possibly TRBD1 (5 bases). The CDR3 is 12 amino acids. The V gene's germline CDR1 is SGHNT and CDR2 YENEEA. Trimming took 5 bases from V and 8 from J, leaving 12 bases between them. The CDR3 DNA is TGTGCCAGCAGCCCTCGGGGGGAAGAAGCTTTCTTT. It specifies CASSPRGEEAFF.

The chain carries TRBV7-9 and TRBJ2-1, with no clear D. The germline CDR1 and CDR2 sequences are SEHNR and FQNEAQ (reference sequence). The CDR3 runs to 12 residues. V dropped 5 bases and J dropped 12 bases, with 14 bases sitting between them. The CDR3 here is CASSARLYSQFF. The CDR3 bases are TGTGCCAGCAGCGCCCGACTGTATTCGCAGTTCTTC.

The rearrangement joins TRBV19 to TRBJ1-5; 7 nucleotides match TRBD1. The CDR3 totals 13 residues. Germline V lookup: CDR1 LNHDA, CDR2 SQIVND (reference sequence). The V gene end was trimmed by 10 bases and the J gene end by 7 bases; junction bases not matched to a gene: 10. CDR3 sequence: CATSQGHRQPQHF. CDR3 nucleotide sequence: TGTGCCACATCACAGGGGCACCGACAGCCCCAGCATTTT.

The chain joins TRBV7-9 to TRBJ2-2; D remains ambiguous. Trimming pared 3 bases from V and 6 bases from J, leaving 5 bases between. Looked up from germline, CDR1 is SEHNR and CDR2 is FQNEAQ (reference sequence). The CDR3 spans 12 residues. CDR3 coding DNA: TGTGCCAGCAGCTTGTTTCCCGGGGAGCTGTTTTTT. Protein: CASSLFPGELFF.

V usage is TRBV9 and J usage is TRBJ2-3, with a possible D match to TRBD2 (6 bases). Germline CDR1 reads SGDLS; CDR2 reads YYNGEE. This CDR3 is 15 amino acids long. The V gene lost 0 bases and the J gene lost 2 bases, with 10 bases spanning the gap. The CDR3 nucleotides read TGTGCCAGCAGCGTAGGCGCGGGATACACAGATACGCAGTATTTT. Its protein product is CASSVGAGYTDTQYF.

The CDR3 loop reads CASSPSSESMNNEQFF. CDR3 DNA sequence: TGTGCCAGCAGCCCGTCGTCGGAGAGCATGAACAATGAGCAGTTCTTC. The chain has TRBV7-3 and TRBJ2-1; D ambiguous. Germline CDR1 reads SGHTA; CDR2 reads FQGTGA. The CDR3 sequence is 16 residues long. The germline V and J ends were trimmed by 5 bases and 5 bases, with 19 bases remaining between them. Complete variable domain (other parts from reference TRBV7-3 and TRBJ2-1): GAGVSQTPSNKVTEKGKYVELRCDPISGHTALYWYRQSLGQGPEFLIYFQGTGAADDSGLPNDRFFAVRPEGSVSTLKIQRTERGDSAVYLCASSPSSESMNNEQFFGPGTRLTVL.

The chain carries TRBV29-1 and TRBJ2-1; tentative D call: TRBD2 (7 bases). The CDR3 spans 13 residues. Germline CDR1 is SQVTM and CDR2 is ANQGSEA. Trimming took 6 bases from V and 8 from J, leaving 17 bases between them. This CDR3 is CSVWEGVSDEQFF. The CDR3 region has the DNA TGCAGCGTGTGGGAGGGGGTCAGCGATGAGCAGTTCTTC.

The gene calls are TRBV5-6 and TRBJ2-7; TRBD1 agrees at 7 bases. This CDR3 comprises 14 residues. The V gene's germline CDR1 is SGHDT and CDR2 YYEEEE. J lost 2 bases, V lost 7 bases, and 9 bases had no gene match. This CDR3 reads CASAAQGFAYEQYF. The CDR3 nucleotides read TGTGCCAGCGCTGCACAGGGGTTCGCCTACGAGCAGTACTTC.

The V and J genes are TRBV30 and TRBJ2-3, with TRBD2 identical over 16 bases. Germline V gene lookup returns CDR1 GTSNPN and CDR2 SVGIG (reference sequence). The CDR3 is made up of 18 amino acids. The V and J ends lost 5 bases and 2 bases, in that order; junction bases with no gene match: 10. CDR3 protein: CAWSQGTSGRDPTDTQYF. The DNA of the CDR3 is TGTGCCTGGTCCCAAGGGACTAGCGGGAGGGACCCCACAGATACGCAGTATTTT.

The chain employs TRBV5-6 and TRBJ2-7; D remains unclear. V was pared by 4 bases and J by 0 bases, with 14 bases between. The length of the CDR3 is 15 residues. Per germline, CDR1 SGHDT and CDR2 YYEEEE. The CDR3 sequence is CASSGLGHLSYEQYF. The CDR3 DNA is TGTGCCAGCAGCGGTCTAGGTCACCTCTCCTACGAGCAGTACTTC.

The CDR3 DNA sequence: TGTGCCAGCAGCTTATATCTAGCGGGAAGGGAGACCCAGTACTTC. Protein: CASSLYLAGRETQYF. The rearrangement links TRBV11-2 to TRBJ2-5, with 9 bases identical to TRBD2. The CDR3 consists of 15 residues. Germline loops: CDR1 SGHAT, CDR2 FQNNGV. V lost 2 bases, J lost 5 bases, and 6 bases stayed unmatched.

This sequence joins TRBV13 and TRBJ2-7; 7 bases line up with TRBD2. The CDR3 runs 15 residues. The ends lost 2 bases at V and 0 bases at J; junction bases unmatched: 4. Looked up from germline, CDR1 is PRHDT and CDR2 is FYEKMQ (reference sequence). CDR3 region: CASSLFGGSSYEQYF. CDR3 sequence (DNA): TGTGCCAGCAGCTTATTCGGGGGGAGCTCCTACGAGCAGTACTTC.

This chain connects TRBV5-1 to TRBJ1-2; tentatively, D is TRBD1 (5 bases). Looked up from germline, CDR1 is SGHRS and CDR2 is YFSETQ. This CDR3 has 12 residues. V shed 5 bases and J shed 8 bases, with 13 bases lying between them. The CDR3 coding sequence is TGCGCCAGCAGGGCAGGGCGTATGGGCTACACCTTC. It encodes CASRAGRMGYTF. Looking up the rest from reference TRBV5-1 and TRBJ1-2 gives the full variable domain: KAGVTQTPRYLIKTRGQQVTLSCSPISGHRSVSWYQQTPGQGLQFLFEYFSETQRNKGNFPGRFSGRQFSNSRSEMNVSTLELGDSALYLCASRAGRMGYTFGSGTRLTVV.